This T cell receptor (beta chain) was recorded in a study of blood T cell repertoires in COVID-19. At the level of the study: In each case, the material was cDNA or gDNA derived from T cells, B-cell-depleted T cells, or PBMCs.

Study processing details: Reference gene primer amplification gave nucleated cell count estimates. Measured with immunoSEQ multiplex PCR; TCRdb has only the in-frame clones, and not every one. The V and J calls and the clone size are those of that table, but D and trimming were determined from the DNA. The table shows more than 250,000 clones, with more than 70% occurring only once. The source of this sequence is a man aged 18-30 years who had recovered from COVID-19. Sequenced material: peripheral blood.

DNA for the CDR3: TGTGCCAGCAGCACAGCTCAGGGCTACGAGCAGTACTTC. Encoded protein: CASSTAQGYEQYF. The gene calls are TRBV7-6 and TRBJ2-7; the D gene is possibly TRBD1 (5 bases). The germline V gene encodes CDR1 SGHVS and CDR2 FNYEAQ. The CDR3 totals 13 residues. The V end was cut by 5 bases, the J end by 3 bases, with 11 bases between.